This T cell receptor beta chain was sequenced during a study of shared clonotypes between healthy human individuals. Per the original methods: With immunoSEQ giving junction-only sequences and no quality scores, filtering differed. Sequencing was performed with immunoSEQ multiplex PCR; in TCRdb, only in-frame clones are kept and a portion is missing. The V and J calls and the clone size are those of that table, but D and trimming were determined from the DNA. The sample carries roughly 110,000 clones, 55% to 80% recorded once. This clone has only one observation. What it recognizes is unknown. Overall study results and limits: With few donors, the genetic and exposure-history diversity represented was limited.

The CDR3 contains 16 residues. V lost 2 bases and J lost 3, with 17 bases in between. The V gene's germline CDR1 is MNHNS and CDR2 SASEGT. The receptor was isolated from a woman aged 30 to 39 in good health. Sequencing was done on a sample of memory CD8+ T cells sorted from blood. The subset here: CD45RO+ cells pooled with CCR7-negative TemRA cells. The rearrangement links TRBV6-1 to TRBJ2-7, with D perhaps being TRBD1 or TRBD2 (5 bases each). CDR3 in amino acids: CASSEPLWGMSYEQYF. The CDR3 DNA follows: TGTGCCAGCAGTGAACCACTTTGGGGGATGAGCTACGAGCAGTACTTC.